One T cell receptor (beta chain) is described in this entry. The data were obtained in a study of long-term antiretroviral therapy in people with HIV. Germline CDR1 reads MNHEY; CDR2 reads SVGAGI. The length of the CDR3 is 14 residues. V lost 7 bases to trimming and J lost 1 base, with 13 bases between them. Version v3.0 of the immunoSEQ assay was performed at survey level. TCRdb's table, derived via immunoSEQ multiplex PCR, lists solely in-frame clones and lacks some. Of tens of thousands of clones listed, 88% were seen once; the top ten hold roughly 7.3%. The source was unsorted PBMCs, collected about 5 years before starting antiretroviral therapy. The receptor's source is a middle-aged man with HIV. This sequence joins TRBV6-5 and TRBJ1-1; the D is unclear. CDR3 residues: CASNTFLKNTEAFF. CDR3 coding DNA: TGTGCCAGCAACACATTCCTGAAGAACACTGAAGCTTTCTTT.